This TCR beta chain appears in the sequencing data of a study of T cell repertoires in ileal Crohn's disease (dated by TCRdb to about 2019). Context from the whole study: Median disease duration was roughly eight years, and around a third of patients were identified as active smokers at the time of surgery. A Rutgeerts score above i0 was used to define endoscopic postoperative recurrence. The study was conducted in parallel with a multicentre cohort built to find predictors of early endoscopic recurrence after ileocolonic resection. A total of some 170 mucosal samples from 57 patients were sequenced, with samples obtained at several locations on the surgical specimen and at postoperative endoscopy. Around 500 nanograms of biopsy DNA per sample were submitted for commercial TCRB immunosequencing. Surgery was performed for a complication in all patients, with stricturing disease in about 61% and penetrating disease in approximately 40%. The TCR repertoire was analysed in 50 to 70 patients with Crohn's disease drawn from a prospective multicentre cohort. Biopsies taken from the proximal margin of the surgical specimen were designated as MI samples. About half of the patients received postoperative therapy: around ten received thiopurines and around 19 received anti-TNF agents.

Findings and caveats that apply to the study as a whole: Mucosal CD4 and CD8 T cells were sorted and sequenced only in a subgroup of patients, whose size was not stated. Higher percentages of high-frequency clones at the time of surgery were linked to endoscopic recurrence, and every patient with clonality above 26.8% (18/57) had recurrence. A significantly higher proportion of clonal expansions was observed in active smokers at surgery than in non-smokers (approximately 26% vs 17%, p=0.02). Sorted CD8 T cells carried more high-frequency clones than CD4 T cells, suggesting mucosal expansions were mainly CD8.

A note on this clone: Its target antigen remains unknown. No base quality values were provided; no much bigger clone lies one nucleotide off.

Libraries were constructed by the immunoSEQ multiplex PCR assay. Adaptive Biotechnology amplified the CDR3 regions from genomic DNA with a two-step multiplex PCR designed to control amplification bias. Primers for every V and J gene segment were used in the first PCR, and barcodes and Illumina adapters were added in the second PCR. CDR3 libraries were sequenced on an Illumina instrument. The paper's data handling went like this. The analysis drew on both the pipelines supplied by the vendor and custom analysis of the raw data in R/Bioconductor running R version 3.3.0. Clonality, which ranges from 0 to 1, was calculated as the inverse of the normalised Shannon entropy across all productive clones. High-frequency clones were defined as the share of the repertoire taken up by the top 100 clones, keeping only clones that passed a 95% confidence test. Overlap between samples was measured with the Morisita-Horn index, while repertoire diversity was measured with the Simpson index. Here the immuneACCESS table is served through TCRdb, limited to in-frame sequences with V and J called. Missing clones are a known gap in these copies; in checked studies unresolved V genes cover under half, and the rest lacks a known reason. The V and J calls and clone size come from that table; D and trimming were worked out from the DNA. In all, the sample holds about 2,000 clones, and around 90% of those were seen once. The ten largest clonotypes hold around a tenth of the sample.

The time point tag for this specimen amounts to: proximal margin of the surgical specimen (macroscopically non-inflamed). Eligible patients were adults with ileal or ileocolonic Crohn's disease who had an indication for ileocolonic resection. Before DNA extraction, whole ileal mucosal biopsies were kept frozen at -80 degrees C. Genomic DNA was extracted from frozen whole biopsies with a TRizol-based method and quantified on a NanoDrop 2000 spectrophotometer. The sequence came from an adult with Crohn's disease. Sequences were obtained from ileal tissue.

The CDR3 region: CASSLAVGQGNTEAFF. In nucleotides, the sequence is TGCGCCAGCAGCTTGGCGGTGGGACAGGGGAACACTGAAGCTTTCTTT. Rearrangement joined TRBV5-1 to TRBJ1-1; TRBD1 aligns with 9 central bases. V is trimmed back by 0 bases and J by 1 base, and the junction contains 4 bases that no gene match accounts for. From the cysteine through the phenylalanine, the CDR3 covers 16 amino acids. The read is trimmed to its CDR3 DNA, 48 bases read in frame from base 1. CDR1 and CDR2 are drawn from the germline V gene: SGHRS, YFSETQ.